The 5 T cell receptor beta chains below come from one sample, sequenced in a study of shared clonotypes between healthy human individuals. Sequenced by immunoSEQ multiplex PCR; TCRdb stores in-frame clones only, minus some. The sample consists of about 2,500,000 clones, 85% to 95% of them appearing once. Sequencing was done on a sample of naive CD4+ T cells sorted from blood. Subset reported: CD45RA+ positively selected. The origin of the receptors is a man between 18 and 35 years old in good health.

Turning to this clone: The junction shows a germline mismatch at one end, possibly a read error. The chain has TRBV6-1 and TRBJ1-3; 7 nucleotides match TRBD1. Germline-derived CDR1 and CDR2 are MNHNS and SASEGT. The CDR3 consists of 14 residues. CDR3 region: CASSEIFEGQQVGF. The CDR3 DNA follows: TGTGCCAGCAGTGAAATCTTCGAGGGACAGCAAGTGGGGTTT.

J is TRBJ2-1 and V is TRBV10-1, with 7 bases identical to TRBD2. Germline V lookup: CDR1 WNHNN, CDR2 SYGVQD (reference sequence). CDR3 length equals 15 residues. J lost 6 bases, V lost 7 bases, and 12 bases had no gene match. The CDR3 nucleotides read TGCGCCAGCATCCAAGCTGCGGGAGCGTTCAATGAGCAGTTCTTC. Amino acid sequence: CASIQAAGAFNEQFF.

The chain links TRBV7-2 to TRBJ2-7; D not resolved. The CDR3 extends over 16 amino acids. V shed 6 bases and J shed 5 bases, with 23 bases lying between them. Germline V gene sequence: CDR1 SGHTA, CDR2 FQGNSA. The CDR3 spells CASSYPERLTKNEQYF. The CDR3 DNA reads as TGTGCCAGCAGTTACCCGGAGCGACTCACAAAGAACGAGCAGTACTTC.

The J gene is TRBJ1-4, the V gene TRBV9; 7 bases map to TRBD1. The CDR3 covers 16 residues. CDR1 and CDR2 from the germline V gene are SGDLS and YYNGEE. Unmatched junction bases numbered 5, after V lost 3 bases and J lost 0 bases. This chain's CDR3 is CASSGRDRPTNEKLFF. CDR3 bases: TGTGCCAGCAGCGGACGGGACAGACCAACTAATGAAAAACTGTTTTTT.

This chain uses TRBV9 with TRBJ2-6; D perhaps matches TRBD1 (5 bases). This CDR3 spans 16 amino acids. Germline-derived CDR1 and CDR2 are SGDLS and YYNGEE. V lost 0 bases to trimming and J lost 3 bases, with 10 bases between them. In DNA, the CDR3 is TGTGCCAGCAGCGTAGATTTGGGGCTTGGGGCCAACGTCCTGACTTTC. Amino acids: CASSVDLGLGANVLTF.